Listed below are T cell receptor beta chains from one sample, sequenced in a study of CD4 T cells in relation to SARS-CoV-2 and coronaviruses. Here immunoSEQ multiplex PCR was the method, and the copy in TCRdb shows in-frame clones only, minus some. The sample consists of about 21,000 clones, over 65% of them appearing once. Their target antigens are unknown. Material: CD4+ T cells from PBMCs, cultured in vitro. These receptors came from a human donor in good health. Each CDR3 is given with its conserved first and last residue. D genes are given only for firm matches. Clone size is shown for a subset of rows, as once, few, many or a class of expanded clone.

few	TRBJ2-1	-	TRBV24-1	CATADTNSYNEQFF	TGTGCCACGGCAGACACAAACTCCTACAATGAGCAGTTCTTC
few	TRBJ2-1	TRBD2	TRBV5-4	CASSPERGSSYNEQFF	TGTGCCAGCAGCCCAGAGCGGGGTAGCTCCTACAATGAGCAGTTCTTC
few	TRBJ2-1	-	TRBV11-2	CASSFARAYEQFF	TGTGCCAGCAGCTTCGCAAGGGCTTATGAGCAGTTCTTC
few	TRBJ1-1	TRBD1	TRBV18	CASSPPPGGETEAFF	TGTGCCAGCTCACCACCACCAGGGGGGGAGACTGAAGCTTTCTTT
-	TRBJ2-3	TRBD2	TRBV2	CASSVRSGSTDTQYF	TGTGCCAGCAGTGTTCGTAGCGGGAGTACAGATACGCAGTATTTT
-	TRBJ1-1	TRBD1	TRBV6-5	CASCLDRDTEAFF	TGTGCCAGCTGTCTCGACAGGGACACTGAAGCTTTCTTT
-	TRBJ2-4	TRBD1	TRBV11-3	CASSLDLQGAWDIQYF	TGTGCCAGCAGCTTAGATCTCCAGGGGGCCTGGGACATTCAGTACTTC
-	TRBJ2-7	-	TRBV4-1	CASSQGVSYEQYF	TGCGCCAGCAGCCAAGGAGTTTCCTACGAGCAGTACTTC
-	TRBJ1-6	-	TRBV14	CASSHRQRGWGSPLHF	TGTGCCAGCAGCCACCGACAGAGGGGTTGGGGTTCACCCCTCCACTTT
-	TRBJ1-2	TRBD1	TRBV7-8	CASSFQGAGYGYTF	TGTGCCAGCAGCTTCCAGGGGGCTGGGTATGGCTACACCTTC
-	TRBJ2-2	-	TRBV3-1/TRBV3-2	CASSQFGSQGPWGELFF	TGTGCCAGCAGCCAATTTGGTAGCCAGGGGCCTTGGGGGGAGCTGTTTTTT
-	TRBJ1-4	TRBD1	TRBV7-9	CASSLTGTNEKLFF	TGTGCCAGCAGCCTGACAGGGACTAATGAAAAACTGTTTTTT
few	TRBJ2-5	-	TRBV20-1	CSVGLGTQYF	TGCAGTGTGGGGTTGGGGACCCAGTACTTC
-	TRBJ2-2	-	TRBV7-9	CASSGDTGELFF	TGTGCCAGCAGTGGGGACACCGGGGAGCTGTTTTTT
few	TRBJ1-5	-	TRBV28	CASRQSNQPQHF	TGTGCCAGCAGACAGAGCAATCAGCCCCAGCATTTT
few	TRBJ2-7	-	TRBV19	CASRGDLYEQYF	TGTGCCAGTAGAGGGGATCTCTACGAGCAGTACTTC
few	TRBJ1-5	TRBD1	TRBV7-9	CASSPDREDQPQHF	TGTGCCAGCAGCCCGGACAGGGAAGATCAGCCCCAGCATTTT
-	TRBJ2-7	-	TRBV12-5	CASGQTGTAYEQYF	TGTGCTAGTGGCCAAACTGGGACTGCCTACGAGCAGTACTTC
-	TRBJ1-2	-	TRBV5-8	CASSEPGRGRLGYTF	TGTGCCAGCAGCGAACCCGGGCGGGGGCGCTTGGGCTACACCTTC
few	TRBJ2-7	-	TRBV21-1	CASSKYPSTATSGPSSYEQYF	TGTGCCAGCAGCAAATACCCGAGTACGGCGACTAGCGGGCCGAGCTCCTACGAGCAGTACTTC
-	TRBJ1-4	-	TRBV28	CASGLLWGVGEKLFF	TGTGCCAGCGGGCTTCTTTGGGGAGTAGGTGAAAAACTGTTTTTT
-	TRBJ2-3	-	TRBV5-1	CASLPAHSNTDTQYF	TGCGCCAGCCTCCCTGCCCACTCGAACACAGATACGCAGTATTTT
-	TRBJ2-2	-	TRBV19	CASSLYGGGTGELFF	TGTGCCAGTAGTCTCTATGGAGGGGGCACCGGGGAGCTGTTTTTT
-	TRBJ2-1	-	TRBV29-1	CSVDAWAVYDEQFF	TGCAGCGTTGACGCCTGGGCAGTATACGATGAGCAGTTCTTC
-	TRBJ2-1	TRBD1	TRBV7-3	CASSTDRGSYNEQFF	TGTGCCAGCAGCACCGACAGGGGTAGCTACAATGAGCAGTTCTTC
-	TRBJ2-2	TRBD1	TRBV3-1/TRBV3-2	CASSPHEPTGMNTGELFF	TGTGCCAGCAGCCCCCACGAACCGACAGGGATGAACACCGGGGAGCTGTTTTTT
-	TRBJ1-1	TRBD1	TRBV5-4	CASRWDRSNEAFF	TGTGCCAGCAGGTGGGACAGGAGTAATGAAGCTTTCTTT
-	TRBJ1-1	-	TRBV3-1/TRBV3-2	CASSPTPEMNTEAFF	TGTGCCAGCAGCCCAACGCCGGAGATGAACACTGAAGCTTTCTTT
-	TRBJ1-5	-	TRBV6-1	CASSEPGISNQPQHF	TGTGCCAGCAGTGAGCCGGGGATTAGCAATCAGCCCCAGCATTTT
-	TRBJ2-2	-	TRBV6-4	CASSATDANTGELFF	TGTGCCAGCAGTGCGACGGACGCGAACACCGGGGAGCTGTTTTTT
-	TRBJ1-2	-	TRBV27	CASSTDRNYGYTF	TGTGCCAGCAGTACCGACAGGAACTATGGCTACACCTTC
-	TRBJ2-7	-	TRBV19	CASSRDRFFYEQYF	TGTGCCAGTAGCCGGGACCGTTTCTTCTACGAGCAGTACTTC
-	TRBJ2-5	-	TRBV13	CASSSKELGTQYF	TGTGCCAGCAGCTCCAAGGAGCTGGGGACCCAGTACTTC
once	TRBJ1-1	-	TRBV3-1/TRBV3-2	CASRQGSGGSTEAFF	TGTGCCAGCAGGCAGGGAAGCGGGGGGAGCACTGAAGCTTTCTTT
few	TRBJ1-2	TRBD1	TRBV6-5	CASSWTGTGYTF	TGTGCCAGCAGCTGGACAGGGACCGGCTACACCTTC
-	TRBJ1-1	-	TRBV9	CASSVQGLDTEAFF	TGTGCCAGCAGCGTCCAGGGATTAGACACTGAAGCTTTCTTT
-	TRBJ2-3	TRBD2	TRBV5-4	CASSLASGIRTDTQYF	TGTGCCAGCAGCTTGGCCAGCGGGATAAGGACAGATACGCAGTATTTT
-	TRBJ2-5	-	TRBV2	CASSPLLVYQETQYF	TGTGCCAGCAGTCCGCTACTAGTGTACCAAGAGACCCAGTACTTC
once	TRBJ2-7	-	TRBV27	CASSSTYEQYF	TGTGCCAGCAGTTCCACCTACGAGCAGTACTTC
-	TRBJ1-2	-	TRBV2	CASRLANYGYTF	TGTGCCAGCAGACTGGCGAACTATGGCTACACCTTC
-	TRBJ2-7	TRBD2	TRBV6-1	CASSESRAGGFHEQYF	TGTGCCAGCAGTGAAAGTAGGGCGGGAGGCTTCCACGAGCAGTACTTC
-	TRBJ1-6	-	TRBV27	CASRYGQNNSPLHF	TGTGCCAGCCGGTACGGACAGAATAATTCACCCCTCCACTTT
-	TRBJ1-5	-	TRBV24-1	CATSDPTNQPQHF	TGTGCCACCAGTGACCCCACCAATCAGCCCCAGCATTTT
few	TRBJ2-7	-	TRBV30	CAWSVGPEQYF	TGTGCCTGGAGTGTAGGGCCCGAGCAGTACTTC
-	TRBJ2-1	-	TRBV19	CASRLYGQRGNNEQFF	TGTGCCAGTAGGTTATATGGACAGCGGGGAAACAATGAGCAGTTCTTC
-	TRBJ2-5	-	TRBV12-3/TRBV12-4	CASSLNSMETQYF	TGTGCCAGCAGTTTAAATTCGATGGAGACCCAGTACTTC
-	TRBJ2-3	TRBD2	TRBV4-2	CASSQDTSGSTDTQYF	TGTGCCAGCAGCCAAGATACTAGCGGAAGCACAGATACGCAGTATTTT
once	TRBJ2-6	-	TRBV15	CATSAETGFDFSGANVLTF	TGTGCCACCAGCGCTGAAACAGGGTTTGATTTCTCTGGGGCCAACGTCCTGACTTTC
-	TRBJ1-1	-	TRBV29-1	CSVGRDPNTEAFF	TGCAGCGTAGGAAGGGACCCGAACACTGAAGCTTTCTTT